Presented here are 20 T cell receptor beta chains from one specimen sequenced in a study of cytomegalovirus exposure and HLA in healthy donors. The PCR made use of 60 Vbeta and 13 Jbeta primers. The protocol was immunoSEQ multiplex PCR, while the TCRdb copy is restricted to in-frame clones and leaves out a portion. Here the sample table reports some 83,000 clones. The sample comprised PBMCs. The receptors here all came from a woman in her 30s in good health and CMV-seronegative.

The chain couples TRBV30 to TRBJ1-4; D is uncertain. The CDR3 spans 12 residues. Trimming stripped 3 bases from V and 5 bases from J, with 7 bases between. Germline V gene data show CDR1 as GTSNPN and CDR2 as SVGIG (reference sequence). CDR3 nucleotide sequence: TGTGCCTGGAGCGAGGCCAATGAAAAACTGTTTTTT. This gives the protein CAWSEANEKLFF.

The gene calls are TRBV4-1 and TRBJ2-1; TRBD2 matches 11 bases. The CDR3 covers 15 residues. V dropped 5 bases and J dropped 3; count of bases not matched to a gene: 3. Per the germline V gene, CDR1 is MGHRA and CDR2 is YSYEKL. For the CDR3, the DNA is TGCGCCAGCAGCACACTAGCGGGAGTCTACAATGAGCAGTTCTTC. Its protein product is CASSTLAGVYNEQFF.

This chain connects TRBV2 to TRBJ2-1; D is unclear. The CDR3 is 14 residues long. Trimming took 6 bases from V and 0 from J, leaving 9 bases between them. Germline CDR1 and CDR2: SNHLY and FYNNEI. CDR3 bases: TGTGCCAGCAGCGGCCAGGCCTCCTACAATGAGCAGTTCTTC. This sequence encodes CASSGQASYNEQFF.

The chain couples TRBV13 to TRBJ1-6, with TRBD1 matching 7 bases. With 2 bases clipped from V and 3 bases from J, the junction kept 4 bases outside the gene matches. The germline CDR1 and CDR2 sequences are PRHDT and FYEKMQ (reference sequence). The length of the CDR3 is 16 residues. The CDR3 DNA reads TGTGCCAGCAGCTTAAACGCAGGGGGCTATAATTCACCCCTCCACTTT. Amino acid sequence: CASSLNAGGYNSPLHF.

This chain connects TRBV6-4 to TRBJ1-1, with D perhaps TRBD1 (5 bases). Trimming stripped 9 bases from V and 1 base from J, with 12 bases between. The germline gives CDR1 MRHNA, CDR2 SNTAGT. CDR3 length equals 13 residues. The chain's CDR3 is CASSLRENTEAFF. The DNA of the CDR3 is TGTGCCAGTTCACTCAGGGAGAACACTGAAGCTTTCTTT.

The rearrangement joins TRBV5-1 to TRBJ2-2; D is perhaps TRBD1 (6 bases). Trimming shortened V by 3 bases and J by 5 bases, and 14 bases separated the two germline ends. The CDR3 has 15 residues. Per germline, CDR1 SGHRS and CDR2 YFSETQ. Here the CDR3 reads CASSSGTRGTGELFF. As DNA, the CDR3 is TGCGCCAGCAGCTCCGGGACAAGAGGAACCGGGGAGCTGTTTTTT.

The rearrangement joins TRBV6-1 to TRBJ2-1; 7 bases line up with TRBD2. The trim removed 5 bases at V and 3 bases at J, leaving 4 bases unmatched. This CDR3 has 14 amino acids. Germline CDR1 MNHNS, CDR2 SASEGT. The CDR3 loop reads CASSLGLVYNEQFF. The DNA for the CDR3 is TGTGCCAGCAGTCTCGGACTAGTCTACAATGAGCAGTTCTTC.

CDR3 in amino acids: CASSFGVTQETQYF. CDR3 in DNA: TGTGCCAGCAGCTTTGGAGTGACTCAAGAGACCCAGTACTTC. The chain combines TRBV13 with TRBJ2-5, with D hard to call. Germline V lookup: CDR1 PRHDT, CDR2 FYEKMQ (reference sequence). This CDR3 has 14 residues. The ends were cut back, 3 bases at V and 2 bases at J, with 10 bases in the middle.

The V call is TRBV18, the J call TRBJ1-1, with 7 bases that match TRBD1. Looked up from germline, CDR1 is KGHSH and CDR2 is LQKENI. The CDR3 covers 15 residues. V shed 3 bases, J shed 2 bases, and the junction held 6 bases outside the gene matches. CDR3 nucleotides: TGTGCCAGCTCACCCCCGGACAGGAGTAACACTGAAGCTTTCTTT. Its protein product is CASSPPDRSNTEAFF.

The rearrangement uses TRBV7-8 and TRBJ2-1; tentatively, D is TRBD1 (5 bases). Trimming removed 1 base at V and 6 bases at J, with 13 bases between. This CDR3 spans 15 amino acids. Germline CDR1 reads SGHVS; CDR2 reads FQNEAQ. The CDR3 loop is CASSLGVGQGNEQFF. CDR3 bases: TGTGCCAGCAGCTTAGGGGTGGGGCAGGGCAATGAGCAGTTCTTC. The whole variable domain, filled in from reference TRBV7-8 and TRBJ2-1, reads GAGVSQSPRYKVAKRGQDVALRCDPISGHVSLFWYQQALGQGPEFLTYFQNEAQLDKSGLPSDRFFAERPEGSVSTLKIQRTQQEDSAVYLCASSLGVGQGNEQFFGPGTRLTVL.

V usage is TRBV28 and J usage is TRBJ2-1; D is ambiguous. The germline gives CDR1 MDHEN, CDR2 SYDVKM. V dropped 2 bases and J dropped 0 bases, with 8 bases sitting between them. This CDR3 is built from 15 residues. CDR3 bases: TGTGCCAGCAGTTTAACCCCCGGCTCCTACAATGAGCAGTTCTTC. Its translation: CASSLTPGSYNEQFF.

This chain links TRBV29-1 with TRBJ2-5, with 8 bases fitting TRBD1. Trimming at V came to 5 bases and at J to 0 bases, leaving 8 bases not matched to a gene. CDR3 length equals 15 residues. Germline-derived CDR1 and CDR2 are SQVTM and ANQGSEA. CDR3 amino acids: CSVLGPTGDQETQYF. The CDR3 nucleotides read TGCAGCGTTCTGGGGCCGACAGGGGACCAAGAGACCCAGTACTTC.

Points on this clone: Other nucleotide sequences from this sample produce the same CDR3. The gene calls are TRBV6-1 and TRBJ2-7, with D hard to call. This CDR3 has 13 residues. Germline V lookup: CDR1 MNHNS, CDR2 SASEGT. V was shortened by 1 base and J by 1 base, with 5 bases between the two germline ends. The CDR3 DNA reads TGTGCCAGCAGTGAAGTTCCTTCCTACGAGCAGTACTTC. It translates to CASSEVPSYEQYF.

The gene calls are TRBV7-9 and TRBJ2-2; D gene uncertain. Germline V gene data show CDR1 as SEHNR and CDR2 as FQNEAQ (reference sequence). The CDR3 length is 15 residues. V shed 2 bases and J shed 6 bases, with 13 bases lying between them. CDR3 nucleotides: TGTGCCAGCAGCTTAACCCAAAGCGTCGCCGGGGAGCTGTTTTTT. Translated: CASSLTQSVAGELFF.

This chain joins TRBV30 and TRBJ1-1; 8 bases fit TRBD1. Per the germline V gene, CDR1 is GTSNPN and CDR2 is SVGIG (reference sequence). V was clipped by 4 bases and J by 1 base; unmatched bases: 2. This CDR3 has 13 residues. The CDR3 bases are TGTGCCTGGAACACAGGGGGGAACACTGAAGCTTTCTTT. Encoded protein: CAWNTGGNTEAFF.

The V and J genes are TRBV6-5 and TRBJ2-7; a possible D gene is TRBD1 (6 bases). The CDR3 extends over 14 amino acids. Germline V gene data show CDR1 as MNHEY and CDR2 as SVGAGI. Deletions cut 0 bases from V and 2 bases from J, with 8 bases between. DNA for the CDR3: TGTGCCAGCAGTTACTCGAGACAGGCCTACGAGCAGTACTTC. It is translated as CASSYSRQAYEQYF.

This CDR3 reads CASSQDSTLRGWEQYF. The DNA for the CDR3 is TGCGCCAGCAGCCAAGACTCCACTCTCAGGGGGTGGGAGCAGTACTTC. The genes are TRBV4-1 and TRBJ2-7, with 7 bases that match TRBD1. Germline CDR1 and CDR2: MGHRA and YSYEKL. J was trimmed by 7 bases and V by 0 bases; bases with no gene match: 12. CDR3 length: 16 residues.

V and J are TRBV5-1 and TRBJ2-7; 10 bases align to TRBD1. The CDR3 is 15 residues long. V lost 4 bases and J lost 2; bases outside the gene matches: 6. Germline CDR1 and CDR2: SGHRS and YFSETQ. CDR3 coding DNA: TGCGCCAGCAGCACGGGACAGGGGAGTCCCTACGAGCAGTACTTC. This translates into CASSTGQGSPYEQYF.

This chain connects TRBV30 to TRBJ2-3; 7 bases align to TRBD1. From germline, CDR1 is GTSNPN and CDR2 SVGIG (reference sequence). The CDR3 has 13 amino acids. With 7 bases clipped from V and 2 bases from J, the junction kept 6 bases outside the gene matches. The DNA of the CDR3 is TGTGCCTACCGACAGGGTAACACAGATACGCAGTATTTT. Protein sequence: CAYRQGNTDTQYF.

This chain connects TRBV6-6 to TRBJ1-5, with 10 bases lining up with TRBD1. Germline V CDR1 and CDR2: MNHNY, SVGAGI (reference sequence). V shed 8 bases, J shed 9 bases, and the junction held 13 bases outside the gene matches. This CDR3 is 15 amino acids long. DNA for the CDR3: TGTGCCAGCGCCCGGGACAGGGGACCATCTTCGCCCCAGCATTTT. Amino acid sequence: CASARDRGPSSPQHF.